These 18 T cell receptor beta chains originate from one sample sequenced in a study of shared clonotypes between healthy human individuals. Assay used: immunoSEQ multiplex PCR; TCRdb lists only in-frame clones, some missing. The sample lists roughly 1,600,000 clones; around 98.5% were seen once. The material sequenced was naive CD4+ T cells sorted from blood. The subset denotes: CD45RA+ positively selected. These receptors originate from a man aged 25-45 years in good health.

The chain uses TRBV1 and TRBJ2-2; the table names TRBD1, a call not compared with the DNA. TRBV1 is deemed a pseudogene. CDR3 length equals 18 residues. CDR3 region: CTSLQGAHPPTNTGELFF. The CDR3 DNA sequence: TGCACCAGCTTACAGGGGGCGCATCCGCCCACGAACACCGGGGAGCTGTTTTTT.

J is TRBJ1-4 and V is TRBV2; possibly TRBD1 for D (6 bases). In germline, CDR1 is SNHLY, CDR2 FYNNEI. The V and J ends lost 5 bases and 6 bases respectively, with 13 bases between them. There are 14 residues in the CDR3. CDR3 sequence reads: CASSPLRGDEKLFF. CDR3 sequence (DNA): TGTGCCAGCAGTCCCCTCAGGGGAGATGAAAAACTGTTTTTT.

This sequence joins TRBV7-2 and TRBJ2-1; a weak D match, TRBD2 (5 bases). V was shortened by 5 bases and J by 8 bases, with 10 bases between the two germline ends. Germline V gene lookup returns CDR1 SGHTA and CDR2 FQGNSA. The CDR3 length is 12 residues. The DNA of the CDR3 is TGTGCCAGCAGCCGTTACGGGGATGAGCAGTTCTTC. Its protein is CASSRYGDEQFF.

This chain links TRBV5-4 with TRBJ2-5; D may be TRBD1 (5 bases). This CDR3 contains 14 residues. Germline CDR1 SGHNT, CDR2 YYREEE (reference sequence). Trimming left V 0 bases short and J 1 base short, with 7 bases between. Here the CDR3 DNA reads TGTGCCAGCAGCTTGGGACAGATCCAAGAGACCCAGTACTTC. This codes for CASSLGQIQETQYF.

J is TRBJ1-4 and V is TRBV28; D might be TRBD1 (6 bases). The germline CDR1 and CDR2 sequences are MDHEN and SYDVKM. The V gene lost 5 bases and the J gene lost 0 bases, with 19 bases spanning the gap. The CDR3 loop spans 18 amino acids. The CDR3 protein is CASSPISGTTATNEKLFF. CDR3 bases: TGTGCCAGCAGTCCAATTTCCGGGACAACTGCAACTAATGAAAAACTGTTTTTT.

This clone was recorded only once. This sample includes further DNA sequences coding for the same CDR3. V and J are TRBV7-2 and TRBJ1-1; D is possibly TRBD1 (6 bases). Germline loops: CDR1 SGHTA, CDR2 FQGNSA. CDR3 length: 14 residues. V gave up 3 bases and J gave up 4 bases, with 12 bases separating them. The CDR3 DNA sequence: TGTGCCAGCAGCTTGGGGGCAGGAAGCACTGAAGCTTTCTTT. This translates into CASSLGAGSTEAFF.

The V call is TRBV7-3, the J call TRBJ2-3; D not resolved. The CDR3 is 12 residues long. Germline V gene lookup returns CDR1 SGHTA and CDR2 FQGTGA. V lost 5 bases and J lost 9, with 12 bases in between. The CDR3 DNA reads as TGTGCCAGCAGCCATCCGAGAGAGACGCAGTATTTT. Translated, it gives CASSHPRETQYF.

The rearrangement uses TRBV5-4 and TRBJ2-5, with a weak D call TRBD2 (6 bases). The CDR3 runs to 16 residues. CDR1 is SGHNT, CDR2 YYREEE, per germline (reference sequence). V was shortened by 0 bases and J by 2 bases, with 14 bases between the two germline ends. CDR3 residues: CASSLGGGTVQETQYF. CDR3 bases: TGTGCCAGCAGCTTGGGCGGAGGGACGGTGCAAGAGACCCAGTACTTC.

The chain couples TRBV5-1 to TRBJ2-2; D perhaps matches TRBD1 (6 bases). With 3 bases removed from V and 2 bases from J, the gap between germline ends came to 14 bases. CDR3 size: 16 residues. Germline-derived CDR1 and CDR2 are SGHRS and YFSETQ. CDR3 loop: CASSSSGTLNTGELFF. Written as DNA, the CDR3 is TGCGCCAGCAGCTCTTCCGGGACACTTAACACCGGGGAGCTGTTTTTT.

Concerning this clone itself: This sample also contains other DNA sequences that code for the same CDR3. The chain has TRBV30 and TRBJ1-5; D may be TRBD1 (5 bases). Germline CDR1 and CDR2: GTSNPN and SVGIG (reference sequence). V lost 0 bases and J lost 5, with 8 bases in between. The CDR3 totals 13 residues. CDR3 in amino acids: CAWSVGGDQPQHF. CDR3 nucleotides: TGTGCCTGGAGTGTGGGGGGGGATCAGCCCCAGCATTTT.

The genes are TRBV18 and TRBJ1-2; no clear D gene. Trimming took off 1 base at V and 2 bases at J, with 8 bases between the two ends. Germline V gives CDR1 KGHSH, CDR2 LQKENI. The CDR3 runs 14 residues. The CDR3 nucleotides read TGTGCCAGCTCACCACTAAACGGGAACTATGGCTACACCTTC. It codes for CASSPLNGNYGYTF. The variable domain in full, with the rest retrieved from reference TRBV18 and TRBJ1-2, is NAGVMQNPRHLVRRRGQEARLRCSPMKGHSHVYWYRQLPEEGLKFMVYLQKENIIDESGMPKERFSAEFPKEGPSILRIQQVVRGDSAAYFCASSPLNGNYGYTFGSGTRLTVV.

This clone was observed a single time. The chain couples TRBV5-5 to TRBJ2-7, with D tentatively TRBD1 (5 bases). In germline, CDR1 is SGHKS, CDR2 YYEKEE (reference sequence). This CDR3 contains 16 residues. V was cut by 4 bases and J by 2 bases, with 19 bases left in between. The CDR3 bases are TGTGCCAGCAGCCCCTCCCCAGTCCCACAGGCCTACGAGCAGTACTTC. Translation: CASSPSPVPQAYEQYF.

The chain employs TRBV7-9 and TRBJ2-7; no definite D call. This CDR3 spans 12 amino acids. In germline, CDR1 is SEHNR, CDR2 FQNEAQ (reference sequence). V lost 7 bases, J lost 3 bases, and 10 bases lay in between. CDR3 protein: CASTPSLYEQYF. The CDR3, as DNA: TGTGCCAGCACCCCCTCCCTCTACGAGCAGTACTTC. The whole variable domain, remainder taken from reference TRBV7-9 and TRBJ2-7, is DTGVSQNPRHKITKRGQNVTFRCDPISEHNRLYWYRQTLGQGPEFLTYFQNEAQLEKSRLLSDRFSAERPKGSFSTLEIQRTEQGDSAMYLCASTPSLYEQYFGPGTRLTVT.

This chain uses TRBV19 with TRBJ2-6, with TRBD1 matching 11 bases. This CDR3 is 18 amino acids long. J lost 0 bases, V lost 3 bases, and 4 bases had no gene match. CDR1 and CDR2 (germline): LNHDA, SQIVND (reference sequence). This CDR3 reads CASSITGTGGSGANVLTF. CDR3 nucleotide sequence: TGTGCCAGTAGTATTACCGGGACAGGGGGCTCTGGGGCCAACGTCCTGACTTTC.

The chain has TRBV7-2 and TRBJ2-2; the D is unclear. The CDR3 runs 14 residues. Germline V gene data show CDR1 as SGHTA and CDR2 as FQGNSA. Trimming took 3 bases from V and 3 from J, leaving 8 bases between them. The CDR3 DNA is TGTGCCAGCAGCTTGCCCGTATACACCGGGGAGCTGTTTTTT. This translates into CASSLPVYTGELFF.

In regard to this clone: Other nucleotide sequences in the sample specify the same CDR3. The CDR3 spells CASSYSYEQYF. The CDR3, as DNA: TGTGCCAGCAGTTACTCTTACGAGCAGTACTTC. V and J are TRBV2 and TRBJ2-7; D gene ambiguous. The CDR3 runs 11 residues. CDR1 is SNHLY and CDR2 is FYNNEI in the germline V gene. V lost 5 bases and J 4 bases, leaving 6 bases between the germline ends.

The chain joins TRBV12-5 to TRBJ2-1; 7 bases map to TRBD1. The germline V gene has CDR1 LGHNT and CDR2 FRNRAP. The ends lost 3 bases at V and 4 bases at J; junction bases unmatched: 3. The CDR3 has 14 residues. The CDR3 loop reads CASGLQGIYNEQFF. Written as DNA, the CDR3 is TGTGCTAGTGGTTTACAGGGGATATACAATGAGCAGTTCTTC. Complete variable domain (other parts from reference TRBV12-5 and TRBJ2-1): DARVTQTPRHKVTEMGQEVTMRCQPILGHNTVFWYRQTMMQGLELLAYFRNRAPLDDSGMPKDRFSAEMPDATLATLKIQPSEPRDSAVYFCASGLQGIYNEQFFGPGTRLTVL.

V gene TRBV11-2 combines with J gene TRBJ2-2; 10 positions match TRBD2. V lost 1 base to trimming and J lost 6 bases; unmatched junction nucleotides: 14. This CDR3 has 19 amino acids. CDR1 SGHAT and CDR2 FQNNGV come from the germline V gene. The CDR3 loop is CASSLAFRQAGGPAGELFF. The CDR3 coding sequence is TGTGCCAGCAGCTTAGCATTTCGCCAAGCGGGAGGGCCCGCCGGGGAGCTGTTTTTT. Looking up the rest from reference TRBV11-2 and TRBJ2-2 gives the full variable domain: EAGVAQSPRYKIIEKRQSVAFWCNPISGHATLYWYQQILGQGPKLLIQFQNNGVVDDSQLPKDRFSAERLKGVDSTLKIQPAKLEDSAVYLCASSLAFRQAGGPAGELFFGEGSRLTVL.